This note documents a single TCR beta chain sequence. The antigen is unknown. The sample is drawn from a study of T cells in Graves' hyperthyroidism and ophthalmopathy. The study's findings and limits: The blood repertoire included most of the expanded thyroid clonotypes above 0.001. In the analysis, a 13 V-J model separated ophthalmopathy from stable hyperthyroidism.

Using RNA transcripts as the source, TCR beta CDR3 regions were amplified. RT-PCR in the first round (using the HTBI primer set) targeted the TCR CDR3. Via MiXCR, TCRdb re-called the multiplex PCR reads, giving one row per CDR3 protein. The table includes about 270,000 distinct CDR3 sequences, about 25% detected once. The V segment lost 3 bases and the J segment 1 base; nucleotides outside the gene matches: 9. Germline V CDR1 and CDR2: KGHDR, SFDVKD. The CDR3 consists of 19 residues. Newly diagnosed hyperthyroidism patients aged 18 to 65 years had disease lasting under 2 months. Any patient presenting with uncontrolled infection, other autoimmune disease, pregnancy or lactation was left out.

The sample taken for sequencing was blood. The receptor comes from a man in his forties with Graves' hyperthyroidism that later progressed to Graves' ophthalmopathy. This chain uses TRBV24-1 with TRBJ2-5, with 14 bases lining up with TRBD2. The DNA for the CDR3 is TGTGCCACCAGTGATAAAGGGACTAGCGGGAGCAAACCCCAAGAGACCCAGTACTTC. Its protein product is CATSDKGTSGSKPQETQYF.